The rows below give T cell receptor beta chains drawn from one sample of a study of blood T cell repertoires in COVID-19. Sequencing used immunoSEQ multiplex PCR; TCRdb keeps in-frame clones, though not all of them. This sample has 330,000 or so clones, with about 87% found just once. Sample: peripheral blood. These receptors all come from a man aged 25 to 45 with COVID-19, enrolled during active disease. CDR3s include the opening cysteine and the closing phenylalanine or tryptophan. The D gene is left open where the match is weak. Some rows have no size entry. The others give once, few or many, or a class for an expanded clone.

J gene,clone size,V gene,D gene,CDR3 protein,CDR3 DNA
TRBJ1-1,-,TRBV4-2,-,CASSQDWGEGPTNTEAFF,TGTGCCAGCAGCCAAGATTGGGGGGAAGGGCCTACCAACACTGAAGCTTTCTTT
TRBJ1-5,-,TRBV19,-,CASSMTDRPTGNQPQHF,TGTGCCAGTAGTATGACCGACAGGCCGACCGGCAATCAGCCCCAGCATTTT
TRBJ2-1,-,TRBV28,TRBD1,CASSFLRDSSLYYNEQFF,TGTGCCAGCAGTTTCCTCCGGGACAGCTCCCTCTATTACAATGAGCAGTTCTTC
TRBJ2-1,-,TRBV9,-,CASSVGLGGPEYNEQFF,TGTGCCAGCAGCGTCGGTTTGGGGGGGCCAGAGTACAATGAGCAGTTCTTC
TRBJ1-1,once,TRBV5-4,TRBD1,CASRAQGAMGAEAFF,TGTGCCAGCAGGGCACAGGGGGCGATGGGCGCTGAAGCTTTCTTT
TRBJ2-3,-,TRBV3-1/TRBV3-2,TRBD2,CASSPSGGRGDTQYF,TGTGCCAGCAGCCCGAGCGGGGGCAGAGGTGATACGCAGTATTTT
TRBJ2-1,-,TRBV9,-,CASSGSFGQTMHEQFF,TGTGCCAGCAGCGGGAGTTTCGGACAGACGATGCATGAGCAGTTCTTC
TRBJ1-6,-,TRBV6-5,-,CASSYDRGNNSPLHF,TGTGCCAGCAGTTACGACAGAGGCAATAATTCACCCCTCCACTTT
TRBJ2-3,-,TRBV2,TRBD2,CASTGGAGPWTDTQYF,TGTGCCAGCACGGGGGGGGCAGGCCCCTGGACAGATACGCAGTATTTT
TRBJ2-5,-,TRBV25-1,TRBD2,CASLTSGGAQETQYF,TGTGCCAGCCTTACTAGCGGGGGGGCGCAAGAGACCCAGTACTTC
TRBJ1-1,-,TRBV6-5,-,CASSYGPGYGAFF,TGTGCCAGCAGTTACGGGCCAGGGTACGGGGCTTTCTTT
TRBJ1-4,-,TRBV30,TRBD1,CAWTPGQGKGEKLFF,TGTGCCTGGACCCCGGGACAGGGGAAGGGCGAAAAACTGTTTTTT
TRBJ2-1,-,TRBV7-2,-,CASSLTRDEQFF,TGTGCCAGCAGCTTGACTCGCGATGAGCAGTTCTTC